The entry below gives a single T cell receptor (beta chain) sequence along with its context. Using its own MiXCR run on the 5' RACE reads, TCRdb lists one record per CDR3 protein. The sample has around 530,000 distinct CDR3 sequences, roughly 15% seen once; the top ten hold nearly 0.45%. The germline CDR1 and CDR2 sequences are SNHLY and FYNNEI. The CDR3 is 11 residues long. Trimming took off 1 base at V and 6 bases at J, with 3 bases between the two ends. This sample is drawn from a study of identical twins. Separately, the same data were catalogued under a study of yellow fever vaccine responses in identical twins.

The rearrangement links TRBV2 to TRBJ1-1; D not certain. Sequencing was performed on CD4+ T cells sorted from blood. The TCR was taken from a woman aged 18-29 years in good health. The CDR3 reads CASSEGPEAFF. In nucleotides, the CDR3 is TGTGCCAGCAGTGAAGGACCTGAAGCTTTCTTT. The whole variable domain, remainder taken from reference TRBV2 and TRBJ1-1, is EPEVTQTPSHQVTQMGQEVILRCVPISNHLYFYWYRQILGQKVEFLVSFYNNEISEKSEIFDDQFSVERPDGSNFTLKIRSTKLEDSAMYFCASSEGPEAFFGQGTRLTVV.